This T cell receptor (beta chain) was sequenced for a study of blood T cell repertoires in COVID-19. The repertoire was sequenced with immunoSEQ multiplex PCR; TCRdb's copy has only in-frame clones and lacks some. The repertoire has approximately 85,000 clones, 85% to 90% of them found once; the top ten carry around a fifth. The CDR3 has 12 amino acids. The V gene's germline CDR1 is SQVTM and CDR2 ANQGSEA. Trimming removed 7 bases at V and 8 bases at J, with 14 bases between. The genes are TRBV29-1 and TRBJ2-2, with D unclear. This clonotype was sampled from a woman of 80 years or more in a cohort sampled during active or convalescent COVID-19. Material for sequencing was peripheral blood. CDR3 in amino acids: CSASQATGELFF. In nucleotides, the CDR3 is TGCAGCGCTTCCCAAGCAACTGGGGAGCTGTTTTTT.